This T cell receptor (beta chain) was sequenced in a study of T cell responses to AZD1222 COVID-19 vaccine. Study-level findings and limits: CD4 TCRs associated with vaccination spanned spike, dominating at 160-218 and 743-854. Recipients of two AZD1222 doses showed rising Spike-specific TCR breadth and depth.

TCRdb keeps only in-frame clones here, not all; method: immunoSEQ multiplex PCR. The table records over 110,000 clones, 70% to 90% of them present only once. V lost 2 bases and J 0 bases, leaving 5 bases between the germline ends. CDR1 and CDR2 from the germline V gene are MNHEY and SVGAGI. The length of the CDR3 is 15 residues. Remarks on this clone: Its target is not known.

The sample here was peripheral blood, taken on day 0 of AZD1222 vaccination. The receptor was derived from an adult in good health. The rearrangement uses TRBV6-5 and TRBJ1-6; D not certain. As DNA, the CDR3 is TGTGCCAGCAGTTACGGCGTCTCCTATAATTCACCCCTCCACTTT. As protein: CASSYGVSYNSPLHF.